The 8 T cell receptor beta chains in this list originate from one sample, sequenced in a study of CD8 T cells in Susac syndrome. cDNA came from roughly 0.47 to 1 ug RNA primed by random hexamers. TCRdb redid the calling of the immunoSEQ multiplex PCR reads with MiXCR, one entry per CDR3 protein. The table records some 120,000 distinct CDR3 sequences, over 90% of them present only once. Source material: CD4+ T cells from PBMCs. The receptors stem from a human donor in good health.

The chain recombines TRBV6-2 or TRBV6-3 with TRBJ1-5; tentatively, D is TRBD1 (6 bases). The CDR3 covers 15 residues. CDR1 is MNHEY and CDR2 is SVGEGT in the germline V gene. V lost 5 bases and J lost 0, with 11 bases in between. As DNA, the CDR3 is TGTGCCAGCAGTAGGGACACCTATAGCAATCAGCCCCAGCATTTT. Protein sequence: CASSRDTYSNQPQHF.

The chain has TRBV5-1 and TRBJ2-6; 9 nucleotides agree with TRBD1. The CDR3 consists of 17 residues. Germline V gives CDR1 SGHRS, CDR2 YFSETQ. V was clipped by 4 bases and J by 2 bases; unmatched bases: 7. The CDR3 DNA sequence: TGCGCCAGCAGCCCGCGGACAGGGGTCCCTGGGGCCAACGTCCTGACTTTC. Protein: CASSPRTGVPGANVLTF.

The chain has TRBV29-1 and TRBJ2-7, with 9 positions matching TRBD1. The CDR3 has 14 residues. Germline lookup yields CDR1 SQVTM and CDR2 ANQGSEA. The J segment lost 7 bases and the V segment lost 5 bases, leaving 12 bases of the junction unmatched. In DNA form, the CDR3 reads TGCAGCGTTAACCCCGGGACAGGGTCTGGAGAGCAGTACTTC. Amino acids: CSVNPGTGSGEQYF.

V and J are TRBV12-3 or TRBV12-4 and TRBJ2-2, with 7 nucleotides matching TRBD1. CDR3 length equals 12 residues. Germline trimming cut 11 bases from V and 1 base from J; bases unmatched to any gene: 1. CDR3 loop: CAGQENTGELFF. The CDR3 DNA reads TGTGCCGGACAGGAGAACACCGGGGAGCTGTTTTTT.

The chain has TRBV2 and TRBJ2-5; a possible D gene is TRBD2 (6 bases). Germline CDR1 and CDR2: SNHLY and FYNNEI. With 1 base removed from V and 5 bases from J, the gap between germline ends came to 14 bases. The CDR3 extends over 15 amino acids. The CDR3 DNA follows: TGTGCCAGCAGTGAAGGGGACTTCGGTCGGGAGACCCAGTACTTC. Translated, it gives CASSEGDFGRETQYF.

In its sample, this clonotype was seen once. V gene TRBV27 combines with J gene TRBJ2-7; D might be TRBD1 (6 bases). V shed 4 bases and J shed 6 bases, with 19 bases lying between them. The CDR3 is made up of 15 amino acids. Germline CDR1 and CDR2: MNHEY and SMNVEV (reference sequence). The CDR3 nucleotides are TGTGCCAGCAGTTCAGCCGGGACAATCCCCTCCGAGCAGTACTTC. It codes for CASSSAGTIPSEQYF.

The chain employs TRBV5-4 and TRBJ2-5; 7 bases map to TRBD1. V lost 3 bases and J lost 5; bases outside the gene matches: 4. The CDR3 runs 13 residues. From germline, CDR1 is SGHNT and CDR2 YYREEE (reference sequence). DNA for the CDR3: TGTGCCAGCAGCTCAGGGGGTTCCGAGACCCAGTACTTC. Translation: CASSSGGSETQYF.

The chain carries TRBV4-1 and TRBJ2-4; D is possibly TRBD2 (7 bases). Trimming removed 5 bases at V and 8 bases at J, with 13 bases between. The length of the CDR3 is 13 residues. Germline CDR1 is MGHRA and CDR2 is YSYEKL. CDR3 DNA: TGCGCCAGCAGCGGAGGGGGGGTCGACATTCAGTACTTC. Amino acids: CASSGGGVDIQYF.